The source of this TCR beta chain is a study of blood T cell repertoires in COVID-19. Study-wide context: Collection of acute and convalescent COVID-19 samples took place in the United States, Italy and Spain.

CDR3 length: 14 residues. Between the trimmed V and J ends, which lost 5 bases and 6 bases, there was a span of 16 bases. Germline V gives CDR1 LNHNV, CDR2 YYDKDF (reference sequence). Profiling relied on immunoSEQ multiplex PCR, and the TCRdb table lists in-frame clones only, not all of them. The table records over 90,000 clones, about 86% of them present only once. This TCR came from a woman aged 55-70 years in a cohort sampled during active or convalescent COVID-19. The chain recombines TRBV15 with TRBJ1-2; D is undetermined. Sequencing was done on a sample of peripheral blood. The CDR3 nucleotides are TGTGCCACCAGCCCCCTCCCGGGAGCCGATGGCTACACCTTC. This encodes CATSPLPGADGYTF.